These 15 T cell receptor beta chains originate from one sample sequenced in a study of T-cell memory formation after mild COVID-19. TCRdb used MiXCR to reprocess the 5' RACE reads, holding one entry per CDR3 protein. This table holds about 420,000 distinct CDR3 sequences, 20% to 25% found once. The specimen sequenced was PBMCs or a T cell subset sorted from them (not recorded which). All receptors derive from an adult woman who had mild COVID-19 (a few samples of this study predate the infection). Cell type and time point are not known.

This clonotype was detected only a few times. The J gene is TRBJ2-1, the V gene TRBV7-9, with 8 bases matching TRBD2. The V and J ends lost 5 bases and 3 bases, in that order; junction bases with no gene match: 9. CDR1 and CDR2 (germline): SEHNR, FQNEAQ (reference sequence). The CDR3 contains 16 residues. The CDR3 reads CASSQGTSGVYNEQFF. The CDR3 bases are TGTGCCAGCAGCCAAGGCACTAGCGGAGTCTACAATGAGCAGTTCTTC.

The chain links TRBV20-1 to TRBJ2-7, with D maybe TRBD1 (6 bases). V was pared by 3 bases and J by 6 bases, with 15 bases between. The CDR3 runs 13 residues. Germline V lookup: CDR1 DFQATT, CDR2 SNEGSKA (reference sequence). CDR3 amino acids: CSAREQGRAEQYF. The DNA of the CDR3 is TGCAGTGCTAGGGAACAGGGCAGGGCCGAGCAGTACTTC.

The chain combines TRBV24-1 with TRBJ2-2; D not resolved. The V end lost 1 base, the J end lost 1 base, and 9 bases lay between the germline ends. Germline lookup yields CDR1 KGHDR and CDR2 SFDVKD. There are 16 residues in the CDR3. Here the CDR3 DNA reads TGTGCCACCAGTGATTTTTCCAGTCTGAACACCGGGGAGCTGTTTTTT. Translating gives CATSDFSSLNTGELFF.

In this sample, this clonotype turned up many times. CDR3 sequence reads: CSARVAAQRSDTQYF. As DNA, the CDR3 is TGCAGTGCTAGAGTCGCGGCCCAGCGGTCAGATACGCAGTATTTT. The chain recombines TRBV20-1 with TRBJ2-3, with a weak D call TRBD2 (5 bases). Germline CDR1 and CDR2: DFQATT and SNEGSKA (reference sequence). Trimming pared 1 base from V and 4 bases from J, leaving 15 bases between. The CDR3 spans 15 residues.

The table lists this clonotype with a few counts. The chain recombines TRBV7-6 with TRBJ2-2; perhaps TRBD2 as D (5 bases). From germline, CDR1 is SGHVS and CDR2 FNYEAQ. CDR3 size: 15 residues. Trimming removed 5 bases at V and 3 bases at J, with 13 bases between. CDR3 sequence: CASSPQLDYTGELFF. In nucleotides, the CDR3 is TGTGCCAGCAGCCCGCAACTAGACTACACCGGGGAGCTGTTTTTT.

This clonotype was seen more than once but under ten times. This chain links TRBV7-3 with TRBJ2-1; 7 bases fit TRBD2. From germline, CDR1 is SGHTA and CDR2 FQGTGA. With 8 bases clipped from V and 8 bases from J, the junction kept 9 bases outside the gene matches. This CDR3 is 13 amino acids long. CDR3 amino acids: CASGTAGVDEQFF. In nucleotides, the CDR3 is TGTGCCAGCGGGACTGCGGGGGTCGATGAGCAGTTCTTC.

The chain carries TRBV30 and TRBJ2-6; D is possibly TRBD2 (7 bases). CDR1 is GTSNPN, CDR2 SVGIG, per germline (reference sequence). The V and J ends lost 1 base and 5 bases respectively, with 12 bases between them. The CDR3 spans 15 residues. CDR3 DNA sequence: TGTGCCTGGAGTGAGGGCGGGGGCTGGGCCAACGTCCTGACTTTC. Its protein product is CAWSEGGGWANVLTF. The variable domain in full, completed from reference TRBV30 and TRBJ2-6, reads SQTIHQWPATLVQPVGSPLSLECTVEGTSNPNLYWYRQAAGRGLQLLFYSVGIGQISSEVPQNLSASRPQDRQFILSSKKLLLSDSGFYLCAWSEGGGWANVLTFGAGSRLTVL.

The CDR3 sequence: CASSLRGPGGGSYNEQFF. In DNA form, the CDR3 reads TGTGCCAGCAGCTTAAGAGGGCCGGGGGGAGGCTCCTACAATGAGCAGTTCTTC. The genes are TRBV7-3 and TRBJ2-1, with 7 bases identical to TRBD2. With 1 base clipped from V and 0 bases from J, the junction kept 9 bases outside the gene matches. The CDR3 loop spans 18 amino acids. The germline V gene has CDR1 SGHTA and CDR2 FQGTGA.

The V call is TRBV7-3, the J call TRBJ2-1; D is perhaps TRBD1 (5 bases). V lost 1 base and J 10 bases, leaving 11 bases between the germline ends. CDR1 is SGHTA and CDR2 is FQGTGA in the germline V gene. CDR3 length: 13 residues. For the CDR3, the DNA is TGTGCCAGCAGCTTAAGTTCTCGGACAGAGCAGTTCTTC. Residues: CASSLSSRTEQFF.

This clonotype was counted only a few times. The chain employs TRBV7-6 and TRBJ2-7, with TRBD1 matching over 8 bases. Germline V CDR1 and CDR2: SGHVS, FNYEAQ. The trim removed 5 bases at V and 6 bases at J, leaving 6 bases unmatched. This CDR3 contains 13 residues. The CDR3: CASSTTGAGEQYF. CDR3 in DNA: TGTGCCAGCAGCACGACAGGGGCCGGCGAGCAGTACTTC.

The chain employs TRBV6-6 and TRBJ2-7, with 13 positions matching TRBD2. CDR1 and CDR2 (germline): MNHNY, SVGAGI (reference sequence). V shed 0 bases and J 2 bases; nucleotides not matched to a gene: 4. The CDR3 is made up of 17 amino acids. CDR3: CASSYSITSGRAYEQYF. The CDR3 nucleotides are TGTGCCAGCAGTTACTCGATAACTAGCGGGAGGGCCTACGAGCAGTACTTC.

The CDR3 sequence: CSATPVVMDIYGYTF. The CDR3, as DNA: TGCAGCGCCACACCGGTGGTTATGGATATATACGGCTACACCTTC. The chain couples TRBV29-1 to TRBJ1-2; D is undetermined. Germline values: CDR1 SQVTM, CDR2 ANQGSEA. V was trimmed by 7 bases and J by 8 bases, leaving 26 bases between them. CDR3 length: 15 amino acids.

This chain connects TRBV12-3 or TRBV12-4 to TRBJ2-7, with TRBD2 identical over 13 bases. The CDR3 is 15 amino acids. The V gene end was trimmed by 6 bases and the J gene end by 5 bases; junction bases not matched to a gene: 7. The CDR3, as DNA: TGTGCCAGCAGCCAACTAGCGGGGGGGATCCACGAGCAGTACTTC. Translation: CASSQLAGGIHEQYF.

Only a few counts were recorded for this clonotype. The chain links TRBV7-8 to TRBJ2-5, with a weak D call TRBD1 (5 bases). The length of the CDR3 is 14 residues. Germline lookup yields CDR1 SGHVS and CDR2 FQNEAQ. The V end lost 6 bases, the J end lost 2 bases, and 13 bases lay between the germline ends. The DNA for the CDR3 is TGTGCCAGCAGACGAAGGGGTGGTCAAGAGACCCAGTACTTC. Translation: CASRRRGGQETQYF.

This clonotype has a count of ten or more. The chain has TRBV27 and TRBJ2-1; D is ambiguous. The CDR3 covers 13 residues. Between the trimmed V and J ends, which lost 3 bases and 0 bases, there was a span of 3 bases. From germline, CDR1 is MNHEY and CDR2 SMNVEV (reference sequence). The CDR3 bases are TGTGCCAGCAGTTTTTTCTCCTACAATGAGCAGTTCTTC. Amino acid sequence: CASSFFSYNEQFF.